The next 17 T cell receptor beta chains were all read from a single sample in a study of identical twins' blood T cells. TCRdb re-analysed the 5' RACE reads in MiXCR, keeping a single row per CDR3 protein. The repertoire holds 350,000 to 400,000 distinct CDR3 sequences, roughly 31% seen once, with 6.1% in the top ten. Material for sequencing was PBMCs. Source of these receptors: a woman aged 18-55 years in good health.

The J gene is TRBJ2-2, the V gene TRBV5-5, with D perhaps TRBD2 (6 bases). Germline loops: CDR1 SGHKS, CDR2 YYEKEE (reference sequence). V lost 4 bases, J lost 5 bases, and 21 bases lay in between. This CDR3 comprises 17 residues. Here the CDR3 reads CASSRGRTSQLTGELFF. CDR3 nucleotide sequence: TGTGCCAGCAGCCGGGGGAGAACCTCACAGCTTACCGGGGAGCTGTTTTTT.

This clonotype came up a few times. CDR3 region: CASSLEGYHEQFF. For the CDR3, the DNA is TGCGCCAGCAGCTTGGAGGGGTATCATGAGCAGTTCTTC. This chain uses TRBV5-1 with TRBJ2-1; D might be TRBD1 (5 bases). Trimming stripped 0 bases from V and 8 bases from J, with 9 bases between. Germline V gene data show CDR1 as SGHRS and CDR2 as YFSETQ. The CDR3 loop spans 13 amino acids. The whole variable domain, filled in from reference TRBV5-1 and TRBJ2-1, reads KAGVTQTPRYLIKTRGQQVTLSCSPISGHRSVSWYQQTPGQGLQFLFEYFSETQRNKGNFPGRFSGRQFSNSRSEMNVSTLELGDSALYLCASSLEGYHEQFFGPGTRLTVL.

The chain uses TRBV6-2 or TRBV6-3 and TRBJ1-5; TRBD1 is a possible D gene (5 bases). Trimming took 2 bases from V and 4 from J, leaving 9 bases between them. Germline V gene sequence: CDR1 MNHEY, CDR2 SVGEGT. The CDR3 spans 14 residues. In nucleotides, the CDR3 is TGTGCCAGCAGTTACGTACAGGAGAATCAGCCCCAGCATTTT. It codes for CASSYVQENQPQHF.

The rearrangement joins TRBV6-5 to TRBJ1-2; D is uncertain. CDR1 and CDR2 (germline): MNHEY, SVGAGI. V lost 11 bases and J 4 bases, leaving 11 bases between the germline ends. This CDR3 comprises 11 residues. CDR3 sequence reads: CAVGQVYGYTF. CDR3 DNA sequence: TGTGCCGTCGGGCAGGTCTATGGCTACACCTTC.

The CDR3 bases are TGCAGCGTTGAAGCTAGCGGGGTGCAAGAGACCCAGTACTTC. Its translation is CSVEASGVQETQYF. The chain recombines TRBV29-1 with TRBJ2-5, with 9 bases fitting TRBD2. The germline V gene has CDR1 SQVTM and CDR2 ANQGSEA. V was pared by 1 base and J by 2 bases, with 2 bases of the junction left unmatched. There are 14 residues in the CDR3.

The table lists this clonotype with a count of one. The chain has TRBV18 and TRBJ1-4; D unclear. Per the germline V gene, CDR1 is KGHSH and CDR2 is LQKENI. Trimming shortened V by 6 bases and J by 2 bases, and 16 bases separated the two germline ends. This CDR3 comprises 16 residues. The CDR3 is CASSPEVWSTNEKLFF. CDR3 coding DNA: TGTGCCAGCTCCCCGGAGGTATGGAGCACTAATGAAAAACTGTTTTTT.

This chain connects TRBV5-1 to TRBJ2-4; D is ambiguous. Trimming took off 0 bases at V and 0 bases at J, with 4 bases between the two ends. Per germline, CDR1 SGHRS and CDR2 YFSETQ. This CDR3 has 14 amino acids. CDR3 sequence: CASSLARAKNIQYF. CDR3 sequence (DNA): TGCGCCAGCAGCTTGGCGAGAGCCAAAAACATTCAGTACTTC.

CDR3 bases: TGTGCCAGCAGCTTCTCCCCCACAGGGTCCGGGGAGCTGTTTTTT. Encoded protein: CASSFSPTGSGELFF. The V gene is TRBV11-1, the J gene TRBJ2-2, with D possibly matching TRBD1 (6 bases). Germline V CDR1 and CDR2: SGHAT, FQDESV (reference sequence). V lost 3 bases to trimming and J lost 6 bases, with 14 bases between them. This CDR3 has 15 residues.

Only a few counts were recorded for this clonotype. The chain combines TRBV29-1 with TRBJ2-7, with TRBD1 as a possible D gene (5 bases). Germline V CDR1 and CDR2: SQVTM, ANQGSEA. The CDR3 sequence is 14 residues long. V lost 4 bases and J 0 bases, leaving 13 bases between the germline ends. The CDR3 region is CSVVRQGHSYEQYF. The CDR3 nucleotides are TGCAGCGTTGTACGGCAGGGCCACTCCTACGAGCAGTACTTC.

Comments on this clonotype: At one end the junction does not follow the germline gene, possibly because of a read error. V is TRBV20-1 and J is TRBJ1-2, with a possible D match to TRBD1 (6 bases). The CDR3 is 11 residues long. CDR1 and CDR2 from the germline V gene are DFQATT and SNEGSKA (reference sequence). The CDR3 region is CCAEGGRGYTF. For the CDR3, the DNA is TGCTGTGCCGAGGGGGGAAGGGGCTACACCTTC.

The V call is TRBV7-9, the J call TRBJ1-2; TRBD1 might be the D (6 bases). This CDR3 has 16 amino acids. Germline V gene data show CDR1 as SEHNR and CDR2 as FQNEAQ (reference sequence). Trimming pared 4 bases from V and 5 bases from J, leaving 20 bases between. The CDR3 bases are TGTGCCAGCAGCTATCGGACAGAGCTTATAGTTTATGGCTACACCTTC. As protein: CASSYRTELIVYGYTF.

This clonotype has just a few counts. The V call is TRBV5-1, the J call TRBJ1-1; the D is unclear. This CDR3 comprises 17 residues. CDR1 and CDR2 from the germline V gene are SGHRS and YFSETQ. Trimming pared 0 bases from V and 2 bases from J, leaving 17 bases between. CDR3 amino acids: CASSLAVWADINTEAFF. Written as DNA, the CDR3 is TGCGCCAGCAGCTTGGCCGTATGGGCGGATATTAACACTGAAGCTTTCTTT.

CDR3 loop: CATRDLNTGELFF. The CDR3 DNA reads as TGTGCCACGCGGGACCTGAACACCGGGGAGCTGTTTTTT. The V call is TRBV24-1, the J call TRBJ2-2; possibly TRBD2 for D (6 bases). Germline loops: CDR1 KGHDR, CDR2 SFDVKD. The ends were cut back, 10 bases at V and 1 base at J, with 9 bases in the middle. The CDR3 has 13 amino acids.

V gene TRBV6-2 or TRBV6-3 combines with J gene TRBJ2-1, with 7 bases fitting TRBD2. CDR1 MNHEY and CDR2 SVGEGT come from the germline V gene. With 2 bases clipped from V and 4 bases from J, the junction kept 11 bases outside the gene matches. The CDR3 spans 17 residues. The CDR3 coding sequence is TGTGCCAGCAGTTACCGCCGGGGGAGCGGGAATTACAATGAGCAGTTCTTC. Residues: CASSYRRGSGNYNEQFF.

CDR3 DNA sequence: TGCGCCAGCAGCTCCCGACAGGCGTCCTATGGCTACACCTTC. Translated: CASSSRQASYGYTF. The V call is TRBV5-1, the J call TRBJ1-2, with D possibly TRBD1 on 6 matching bases. CDR1 is SGHRS, CDR2 YFSETQ, per germline. Trimming took 3 bases from V and 4 from J, leaving 13 bases between them. The length of the CDR3 is 14 residues.

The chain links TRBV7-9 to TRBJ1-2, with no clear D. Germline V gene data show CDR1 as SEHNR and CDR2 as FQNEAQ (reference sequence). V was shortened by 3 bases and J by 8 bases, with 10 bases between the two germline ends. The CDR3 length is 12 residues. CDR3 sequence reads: CASSFLESGYTF. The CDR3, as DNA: TGTGCCAGCAGCTTTCTTGAAAGCGGCTACACCTTC.

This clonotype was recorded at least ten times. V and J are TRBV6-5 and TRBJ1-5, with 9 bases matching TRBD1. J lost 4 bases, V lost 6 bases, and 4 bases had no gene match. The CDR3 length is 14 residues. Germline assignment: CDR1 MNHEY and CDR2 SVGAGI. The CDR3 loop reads CASSGTGRNQPQHF. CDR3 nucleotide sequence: TGTGCCAGCAGCGGGACAGGGAGGAATCAGCCCCAGCATTTT.